Given below is one TCR beta chain in context. These data come from a study of neoadjuvant anti-PD-1 for oral cavity cancer. Overall study context: Most patients had three to four biweekly doses of 3 mg/kg nivolumab before resection.

The CDR3 covers 17 residues. CDR1 MNHNS and CDR2 SASEGT come from the germline V gene. Deletions cut 3 bases from V and 0 bases from J, with 17 bases between. TCRdb keeps only in-frame clones here, not all; method: immunoSEQ multiplex PCR. The data contain some 71,000 clones, around 83% of them seen just once; the ten biggest clones take up around 3.2%. Cohort: HPV-negative, locally advanced oral cavity squamous cell carcinoma patients. Blood cells were analyzed directly, without culture or expansion. The specimen comprised PBMCs, sampled before nivolumab (anti-PD-1) treatment. The chain links TRBV6-1 to TRBJ1-1, with D perhaps TRBD1 (5 bases). This TCR derives from a person aged 35 to 85 with oral cavity squamous cell carcinoma. CDR3 residues: CASSDFVLGDLNTEAFF. The CDR3 DNA reads as TGTGCCAGCAGTGATTTCGTATTGGGGGACCTGAACACTGAAGCTTTCTTT.